This passage covers 12 T cell receptor beta chains from one sample sequenced in a study of T cell clonality in common variable immunodeficiency. This table comes from immunoSEQ multiplex PCR, and its TCRdb copy is limited to in-frame clones, with some not included. Recorded here are 30,000 or so clones, with no singletons, and the ten leading clones hold approximately 3.9%. Sequenced sample: peripheral blood mononuclear cells. All receptors derive from a person between 18 and 70 years old in good health.

In this sample, this clone turned up many times. The read terminates 3 residues before the CDR3 end, so the remaining end is supplied by the germline J gene. This chain connects TRBV20-1 to TRBJ1-1; TRBD1 agrees at 9 bases. V shed 6 bases and J 3 bases; nucleotides not matched to a gene: 5. Germline V gives CDR1 DFQATT, CDR2 SNEGSKA (reference sequence). The CDR3 covers 13 residues. CDR3 DNA (partial): TGCAGTGCAGCACAGGGGGCGGACACTGAA. This codes for CSAAQGADTE. The whole CDR3 is CSAAQGADTEAFF.

This clone was recorded at least ten times. The CDR3 DNA, read in part, is TGCAGTGCTAGAAACACTTCATACAGCTCCTACGAG. Translation: CSARNTSYSSYE. The entire CDR3 protein is CSARNTSYSSYEQYF. The rearrangement uses TRBV20-1 and TRBJ2-7; the D is unclear. The sequence runs out 3 residues before the end of the CDR3; the remainder is reconstructed from the germline J gene. With 2 bases removed from V and 0 bases from J, the gap between germline ends came to 14 bases. Germline V lookup: CDR1 DFQATT, CDR2 SNEGSKA (reference sequence). This CDR3 comprises 15 residues.

There are many counts of this clone. The CDR3 is CASSVNGREGHYEQYF. Partial CDR3 DNA: TGTGCCAGCAGTGTAAACGGGAGGGAGGGGCACTACGAG. The chain employs TRBV6-1 and TRBJ2-7, with 8 bases matching TRBD2. Read coverage stops 3 residues before the CDR3 terminus; the germline J gene supplies the remainder. The V and J ends lost 4 bases and 3 bases, in that order; junction bases with no gene match: 11. CDR3 length: 16 residues. Germline lookup yields CDR1 MNHNS and CDR2 SASEGT.

There are many counts of this clone. Read data end 3 residues before the CDR3 end; the end is taken from the germline J gene. This rearrangement joins TRBV4-1 to TRBJ1-5, with TRBD1 matching 9 bases. The germline V gene has CDR1 MGHRA and CDR2 YSYEKL. This CDR3 has 16 residues. The V gene end was trimmed by 4 bases and the J gene end by 7 bases; junction bases not matched to a gene: 11. Partial CDR3 DNA: TGCGCCAGCAGCCGGAGGGAGGGACAGGGTCAACAGCCC. Protein sequence: CASSRREGQGQQP. Given in full, the CDR3 is CASSRREGQGQQPQHF.

This clone has a count of ten or more. The read terminates 3 residues ahead of where the CDR3 ends, so the germline J gene completes it. This chain connects TRBV20-1 to TRBJ2-5; 7 nucleotides agree with TRBD2. The CDR3 length is 14 residues. The V gene end was trimmed by 6 bases and the J gene end by 3 bases; junction bases not matched to a gene: 10. Germline V lookup: CDR1 DFQATT, CDR2 SNEGSKA (reference sequence). The CDR3 sequence is CSAGGGRGKETQYF. CDR3 bases read: TGCAGTGCGGGCGGGGGACGGGGAAAAGAGACC.

This clone was counted between two and nine times. The read ends 3 residues before the CDR3 terminus; that terminus is restored from the germline J gene. The chain uses TRBV5-1 and TRBJ2-1; 7 bases align to TRBD2. V trimming: 0 bases; J trimming: 7 bases; junction bases outside the gene matches: 4. The CDR3 covers 14 residues. CDR1 is SGHRS, CDR2 YFSETQ, per germline. CDR3 bases read: TGCGCCAGCAGCTTGGGATCTAGCGGAAATGAG. Translated: CASSLGSSGNE. The whole CDR3 reads CASSLGSSGNEQFF. Complete variable domain (other parts from reference TRBV5-1 and TRBJ2-1): KAGVTQTPRYLIKTRGQQVTLSCSPISGHRSVSWYQQTPGQGLQFLFEYFSETQRNKGNFPGRFSGRQFSNSRSEMNVSTLELGDSALYLCASSLGSSGNEQFFGPGTRLTVL.

This clone was seen at least ten times. The CDR3 end lies 3 residues beyond the end of the read and is filled in from the germline J gene. This chain uses TRBV20-1 with TRBJ1-4; D might be TRBD1 (6 bases). Germline CDR1 and CDR2: DFQATT and SNEGSKA (reference sequence). Trimming pared 6 bases from V and 3 bases from J, leaving 14 bases between. The CDR3 totals 14 residues. The CDR3 reads CSATQGFANEKLFF. The CDR3 bases that were read are TGCAGTGCGACCCAGGGGTTTGCTAATGAAAAA.

This clone has a count of ten or more. Coverage ceases 3 residues before the CDR3 finishes, and the germline J gene fills in the end. V gene TRBV4-1 combines with J gene TRBJ1-3; the D is unclear. The ends were cut back, 1 base at V and 4 bases at J, with 14 bases in the middle. The CDR3 length is 16 residues. The germline V gene encodes CDR1 MGHRA and CDR2 YSYEKL. CDR3 sequence: CASSQVPGRTGNTIYF. The sequenced CDR3 bases are TGCGCCAGCAGCCAAGTGCCAGGTCGTACGGGAAACACC.

Many counts were recorded for this clone. The CDR3 end lies 3 residues beyond the end of the read and is filled in from the germline J gene. The chain couples TRBV6-1 to TRBJ2-5; D is unclear. The V gene's germline CDR1 is MNHNS and CDR2 SASEGT. The CDR3 is 14 amino acids. The V gene lost 2 bases and the J gene lost 5 bases, with 12 bases spanning the gap. The CDR3 is CASSESVHGETQYF. The covered CDR3 bases are TGTGCCAGCAGTGAAAGCGTACATGGGGAGACC.

This clone has ten or more counts. The read stops 3 residues short of the end of the CDR3; the missing end is completed from the germline J gene. The chain combines TRBV7-2 with TRBJ1-1; D is perhaps TRBD1 (6 bases). The CDR3 is made up of 14 amino acids. Between the trimmed V and J ends, which lost 1 base and 7 bases, there was a span of 13 bases. Germline CDR1 SGHTA, CDR2 FQGNSA. The CDR3 DNA, read in part, is TGTGCCAGCAGCTTAGAGCAGGGGAGTAGTGAA. Encoded protein: CASSLEQGSSE. The complete CDR3 sequence is CASSLEQGSSEAFF.

This clone was picked up many times. A clone one base away is much larger, so this may be a read error. The DNA ends 3 residues before the CDR3 does, and the rest of the CDR3 is filled in from the germline J gene. The chain employs TRBV20-1 and TRBJ1-4; a weak D match, TRBD1 (5 bases). Germline V lookup: CDR1 DFQATT, CDR2 SNEGSKA (reference sequence). This CDR3 is 14 amino acids long. CDR3 loop: CSARVTSGANVLFF. The covered CDR3 bases are TGCAGTGCTAGAGTAACTAGCGGGGCCAACGTA.

This clone was detected many times. From the germline J gene comes the end of the CDR3, since the read stops 3 residues before it. The genes are TRBV20-1 and TRBJ2-7, with 8 bases that match TRBD2. Germline CDR1 is DFQATT and CDR2 is SNEGSKA (reference sequence). The CDR3 runs to 14 residues. V was clipped by 6 bases and J by 5 bases; unmatched bases: 12. Incomplete CDR3 DNA: TGCAGTGCAAGCGGGGGTGCGGGGGCGGACGAG. Protein product: CSASGGAGADE. The full CDR3 sequence reads CSASGGAGADEQYF.